One and the same sample provided the 22 T cell receptor beta chains below, sequenced in a study of blood T cell repertoires in COVID-19. The method was immunoSEQ multiplex PCR; TCRdb's version includes in-frame clones alone and lacks a portion of them. The table includes 390,000 or so clones, nearly 90% detected once. The sample taken for sequencing was peripheral blood. These receptors originate from a man aged 18 to 29 with active or convalescent COVID-19.

V is TRBV7-6 and J is TRBJ2-3; 11 bases agree with TRBD2. V gave up 4 bases and J gave up 0 bases; unmatched junction bases: 3. The CDR3 sequence is 16 residues long. CDR1 and CDR2 (germline): SGHVS, FNYEAQ. Here the CDR3 reads CASSSRLAGSTDTQYF. The CDR3 nucleotides read TGTGCCAGCAGCTCCAGACTAGCGGGAAGCACAGATACGCAGTATTTT.

This clone was counted once. This rearrangement joins TRBV6-5 to TRBJ2-7, with TRBD2 identical over 9 bases. V lost 5 bases to trimming and J lost 9 bases; unmatched junction nucleotides: 14. Germline CDR1 reads MNHEY; CDR2 reads SVGAGI. The CDR3 consists of 15 residues. The CDR3 loop reads CASSNLAGQFSGQYF. The CDR3 DNA reads as TGTGCCAGCAGTAACCTAGCGGGACAATTTTCTGGGCAGTACTTC.

This chain connects TRBV25-1 to TRBJ1-6; D is unclear. V lost 4 bases, J lost 6 bases, and 7 bases lay in between. The CDR3 has 13 residues. Germline assignment: CDR1 MGHDK and CDR2 SYGVNS. The CDR3, as DNA: TGTGCCAGCAGTGCCAGTCGTAATTCACCCCTCCACTTT. Amino acid sequence: CASSASRNSPLHF.

V is TRBV28 and J is TRBJ1-6; D is possibly TRBD1 (6 bases). The CDR3 spans 18 residues. The germline V gene has CDR1 MDHEN and CDR2 SYDVKM. The V end lost 4 bases, the J end lost 0 bases, and 16 bases lay between the germline ends. The CDR3 protein is CASSWEGVKSSYNSPLHF. The CDR3 DNA is TGTGCCAGCAGTTGGGAGGGGGTGAAGAGCTCCTATAATTCACCCCTCCACTTT.

This clone was picked up one time. V usage is TRBV19 and J usage is TRBJ2-3, with D possibly TRBD2 on 6 matching bases. Trimming left V 4 bases short and J 3 bases short, with 11 bases between. The V gene's germline CDR1 is LNHDA and CDR2 SQIVND (reference sequence). The CDR3 length is 14 residues. The CDR3 is CASSREEGTDTQYF. The CDR3 coding sequence is TGTGCCAGTAGTAGGGAGGAGGGGACAGATACGCAGTATTTT.

The chain uses TRBV11-2 and TRBJ2-7, with D perhaps TRBD2 (6 bases). CDR3 size: 16 residues. Trimming shortened V by 5 bases and J by 0 bases, and 17 bases separated the two germline ends. CDR1 and CDR2 (germline): SGHAT, FQNNGV. This CDR3 reads CASSPLQRASSYEQYF. The CDR3 region has the DNA TGTGCCAGCAGCCCTCTACAGCGGGCCAGCTCCTACGAGCAGTACTTC. Drawing the rest from reference TRBV11-2 and TRBJ2-7, the complete variable domain is EAGVAQSPRYKIIEKRQSVAFWCNPISGHATLYWYQQILGQGPKLLIQFQNNGVVDDSQLPKDRFSAERLKGVDSTLKIQPAKLEDSAVYLCASSPLQRASSYEQYFGPGTRLTVT.

This clone was found once. This chain links TRBV5-1 with TRBJ1-1, with a possible D match to TRBD1 (6 bases). The CDR3 extends over 13 amino acids. The V gene lost 4 bases and the J gene lost 6 bases, with 13 bases spanning the gap. Germline-derived CDR1 and CDR2 are SGHRS and YFSETQ. The CDR3 DNA follows: TGCGCCAGCAGCCTACAGGGTATTCCTGAAGCTTTCTTT. Encoded protein: CASSLQGIPEAFF.

The chain uses TRBV20-1 and TRBJ2-3; no reliable D call. The V gene's germline CDR1 is DFQATT and CDR2 SNEGSKA (reference sequence). V was cut by 3 bases and J by 6 bases, with 4 bases left in between. The CDR3 totals 10 residues. CDR3 bases: TGCAGTGCTAGTCTGGATACGCAGTATTTT. Translation gives CSASLDTQYF.

The chain recombines TRBV7-2 with TRBJ1-3; no clear D gene. Looked up from germline, CDR1 is SGHTA and CDR2 is FQGNSA. CDR3 length: 15 amino acids. V gave up 1 base and J gave up 0 bases, with 7 bases separating them. This CDR3 is CASSLVLSSGNTIYF. CDR3 nucleotides: TGTGCCAGCAGCTTAGTTCTTAGCTCTGGAAACACCATATATTTT.

This clone was counted once. The chain couples TRBV7-9 to TRBJ2-7, with D tentatively TRBD2 (5 bases). The CDR3 spans 12 residues. The germline gives CDR1 SEHNR, CDR2 FQNEAQ (reference sequence). Trimming cost V 2 bases and J 5 bases, with 7 bases left between them. The DNA for the CDR3 is TGTGCCAGCAGCTTAACCGGGGACGAGCAGTACTTC. Amino acid sequence: CASSLTGDEQYF.

This chain links TRBV6-2 or TRBV6-3 with TRBJ2-1; D remains ambiguous. The germline V and J ends were trimmed by 6 bases and 5 bases, with 5 bases remaining between them. Germline assignment: CDR1 MNHEY and CDR2 SVGEGT. The CDR3 has 11 amino acids. CDR3 loop: CASSHNNEQFF. The CDR3 DNA reads TGTGCCAGCAGCCACAACAATGAGCAGTTCTTC.

V and J are TRBV18 and TRBJ1-5; perhaps TRBD1 as D (6 bases). CDR3 length equals 13 residues. V was clipped by 2 bases and J by 4 bases, with 6 bases between them. Germline assignment: CDR1 KGHSH and CDR2 LQKENI. The CDR3 spells CASSPTGNQPQHF. DNA for the CDR3: TGTGCCAGCTCACCAACAGGGAATCAGCCCCAGCATTTT.

The chain carries TRBV14 and TRBJ2-7, with 9 bases that match TRBD1. The CDR3 runs to 16 residues. Germline values: CDR1 SGHDN, CDR2 FVKESK. Unmatched junction bases numbered 11, after V lost 4 bases and J lost 4 bases. This CDR3 reads CASSPIVRDREYEQYF. CDR3 DNA: TGTGCCAGCAGCCCTATCGTCCGGGACAGGGAATACGAGCAGTACTTC.

The chain couples TRBV9 to TRBJ2-7; tentatively, D is TRBD1 (5 bases). Trimming took off 1 base at V and 6 bases at J, with 11 bases between the two ends. The CDR3 runs 13 residues. Germline CDR1 SGDLS, CDR2 YYNGEE. The CDR3 DNA follows: TGTGCCAGCAGCGTATATCAGGGCGGCGAGCAGTACTTC. Protein product: CASSVYQGGEQYF.

This chain links TRBV7-6 with TRBJ1-5; D is ambiguous. Germline V gene sequence: CDR1 SGHVS, CDR2 FNYEAQ. The CDR3 is 13 residues long. The ends were cut back, 6 bases at V and 2 bases at J, with 8 bases in the middle. The DNA for the CDR3 is TGTGCCAGCAGTTCAGATCGCAATCAGCCCCAGCATTTT. It encodes CASSSDRNQPQHF. The complete variable domain, with remaining parts taken from reference TRBV7-6 and TRBJ1-5, reads GAGVSQSPRYKVTKRGQDVALRCDPISGHVSLYWYRQALGQGPEFLTYFNYEAQQDKSGLPNDRFSAERPEGSISTLTIQRTEQRDSAMYRCASSSDRNQPQHFGDGTRLSIL.

The J gene is TRBJ1-2, the V gene TRBV24-1, with 10 positions matching TRBD1. The CDR3 sequence is 14 residues long. Germline CDR1 reads KGHDR; CDR2 reads SFDVKD. J lost 4 bases, V lost 11 bases, and 9 bases had no gene match. The CDR3 here is CAIWRGQGLYGYTF. CDR3 coding DNA: TGTGCCATCTGGAGGGGACAGGGGCTCTATGGCTACACCTTC.

The chain carries TRBV12-5 and TRBJ2-5; D gene ambiguous. The CDR3 is made up of 13 amino acids. CDR1 and CDR2 (germline): LGHNT, FRNRAP. Trimming cost V 2 bases and J 1 base, with 5 bases left between them. The CDR3 here is CASGLPPQETQYF. Written as DNA, the CDR3 is TGTGCTAGTGGTTTGCCTCCCCAAGAGACCCAGTACTTC.

V usage is TRBV28 and J usage is TRBJ1-2; D perhaps matches TRBD1 (6 bases). V shed 8 bases and J shed 3 bases, with 22 bases lying between them. The CDR3 is 16 amino acids. Germline assignment: CDR1 MDHEN and CDR2 SYDVKM. The CDR3 sequence: CASSQGGDNIDYGYTF. The CDR3 DNA reads TGTGCCAGCTCACAGGGAGGGGATAACATAGACTATGGCTACACCTTC.

The rearrangement uses TRBV4-3 and TRBJ2-7; 10 bases align to TRBD1. Germline-derived CDR1 and CDR2 are LGHNA and YSLEER. This CDR3 is built from 15 residues. The ends lost 2 bases at V and 4 bases at J; junction bases unmatched: 5. The CDR3 region is CASSQTGTGEYEQYF. The CDR3 nucleotides read TGCGCCAGCAGCCAAACCGGGACAGGGGAATACGAGCAGTACTTC.

This rearrangement joins TRBV6-6 to TRBJ2-2, with D tentatively TRBD2 (6 bases). Germline V lookup: CDR1 MNHNY, CDR2 SVGAGI (reference sequence). The CDR3 loop spans 15 amino acids. Trimming removed 4 bases from V and 5 bases from J, with 14 bases in between. The CDR3 region has the DNA TGTGCCAGCAGTTGGGGGAGGCCGTGGACCGGGGAGCTGTTTTTT. As protein: CASSWGRPWTGELFF.

The V gene is TRBV14, the J gene TRBJ1-4, with 7 positions matching TRBD1. J was trimmed by 4 bases and V by 6 bases; bases with no gene match: 8. Germline V gives CDR1 SGHDN, CDR2 FVKESK. CDR3 length: 15 amino acids. CDR3 region: CASRDRDSGNEKLFF. Written as DNA, the CDR3 is TGTGCCAGCAGAGACCGGGACAGCGGTAATGAAAAACTGTTTTTT.

The V gene is TRBV2, the J gene TRBJ2-1; possible D gene TRBD1, 6 bases. This CDR3 spans 16 amino acids. The V and J ends lost 5 bases and 6 bases respectively, with 20 bases between them. The germline CDR1 and CDR2 sequences are SNHLY and FYNNEI. For the CDR3, the DNA is TGTGCCAGCAGTCCAACCCATACCATCAGGGGCAATGAGCAGTTCTTC. It is translated as CASSPTHTIRGNEQFF.